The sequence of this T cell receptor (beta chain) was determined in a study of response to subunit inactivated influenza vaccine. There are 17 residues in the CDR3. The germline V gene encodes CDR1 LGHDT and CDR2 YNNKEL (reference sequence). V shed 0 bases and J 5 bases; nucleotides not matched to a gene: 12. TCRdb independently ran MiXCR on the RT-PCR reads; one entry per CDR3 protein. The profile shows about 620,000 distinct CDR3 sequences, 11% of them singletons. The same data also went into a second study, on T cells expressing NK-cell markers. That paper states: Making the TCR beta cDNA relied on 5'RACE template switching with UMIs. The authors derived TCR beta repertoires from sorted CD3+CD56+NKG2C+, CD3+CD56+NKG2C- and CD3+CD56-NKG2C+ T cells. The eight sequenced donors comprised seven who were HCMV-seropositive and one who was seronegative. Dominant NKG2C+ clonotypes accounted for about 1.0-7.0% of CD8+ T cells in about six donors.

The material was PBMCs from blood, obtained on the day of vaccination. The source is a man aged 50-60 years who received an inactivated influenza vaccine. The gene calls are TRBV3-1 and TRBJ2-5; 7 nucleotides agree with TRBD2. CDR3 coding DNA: TGTGCCAGCAGCCAAGAGGGGCTTTCGGGGGGTTTTGAGACCCAGTACTTC. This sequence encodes CASSQEGLSGGFETQYF.